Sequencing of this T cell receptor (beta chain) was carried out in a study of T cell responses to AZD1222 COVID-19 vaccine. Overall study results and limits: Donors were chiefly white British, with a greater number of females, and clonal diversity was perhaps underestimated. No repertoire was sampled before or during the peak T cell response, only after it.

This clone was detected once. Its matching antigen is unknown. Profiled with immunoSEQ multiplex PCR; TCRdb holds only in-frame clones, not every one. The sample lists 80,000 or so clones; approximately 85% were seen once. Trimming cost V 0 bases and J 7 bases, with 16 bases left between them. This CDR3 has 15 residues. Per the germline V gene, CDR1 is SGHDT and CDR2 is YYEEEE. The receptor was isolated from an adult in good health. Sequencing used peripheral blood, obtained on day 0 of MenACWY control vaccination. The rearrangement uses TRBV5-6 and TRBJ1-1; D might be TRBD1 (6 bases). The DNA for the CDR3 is TGTGCCAGCAGCTTGGTGGGGGCCCGCTTTATTGAAGCTTTCTTT. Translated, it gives CASSLVGARFIEAFF.